Each of the 24 T cell receptor beta chains below was sequenced from the same sample in a study of blood T cell repertoires in COVID-19. Assay used: immunoSEQ multiplex PCR; TCRdb lists only in-frame clones, some missing. Altogether approximately 300,000 clones are present, 85% being singletons, with the ten largest covering over 1.5%. Sequencing used PBMCs or T cells enriched from blood (not recorded which). These receptors were obtained from a woman under 40 who had been exposed to COVID-19.

A word on this clone: The junction departs from germline at one end; a sequencing error may be responsible. CDR3 residues: CASSPPSYRYTF. In nucleotides, the CDR3 is TGTGCCAGCAGTCCCCCCTCCTATCGCTACACCTTC. The rearrangement uses TRBV28 and TRBJ1-2; no definite D call. Per the germline V gene, CDR1 is MDHEN and CDR2 is SYDVKM. The CDR3 sequence is 12 residues long.

The J gene is TRBJ1-5, the V gene TRBV27, with D hard to call. Germline V gene data show CDR1 as MNHEY and CDR2 as SMNVEV (reference sequence). V lost 4 bases and J 3 bases, leaving 16 bases between the germline ends. CDR3 length: 16 amino acids. Written as DNA, the CDR3 is TGTGCCAGCAGTTCAAAGGAGGACGGCCACAATCAGCCCCAGCATTTT. Protein product: CASSSKEDGHNQPQHF.

The chain carries TRBV4-3 and TRBJ1-2; 11 positions agree with TRBD1. The CDR3 runs to 13 residues. Losses at the gene ends were 4 bases for V and 8 bases for J; bases not matched to a gene: 3. Germline CDR1 LGHNA, CDR2 YSLEER. The CDR3, as DNA: TGCGCCAGCAGCCCGGGACAGGGGGAAGGCTACACCTTC. It encodes CASSPGQGEGYTF.

J is TRBJ1-3 and V is TRBV16; D is unclear. The CDR3 is made up of 15 amino acids. Germline loops: CDR1 KGHSY, CDR2 FQNENV. Trimming removed 0 bases at V and 0 bases at J, with 6 bases between. The CDR3 is CASSQSSSSGNTIYF. The CDR3 DNA follows: TGTGCCAGCAGCCAATCAAGTAGCTCTGGAAACACCATATATTTT. Full variable domain (outside the CDR3, taken from reference TRBV16 and TRBJ1-3): GEEVAQTPKHLVRGEGQKAKLYCAPIKGHSYVFWYQQVLKNEFKFLISFQNENVFDETGMPKERFSAKCLPNSPCSLEIQATKLEDSAVYFCASSQSSSSGNTIYFGEGSWLTVV.

This clone was detected a few times. The chain recombines TRBV25-1 with TRBJ1-2; no definite D call. Germline V CDR1 and CDR2: MGHDK, SYGVNS. The V end was cut by 9 bases, the J end by 4 bases, with 9 bases between. The CDR3 spans 11 residues. The CDR3 nucleotides are TGTGCCAGTGGCGCGGGCTATGGCTACACCTTC. Its protein product is CASGAGYGYTF.

V is TRBV28 and J is TRBJ1-3; D not certain. The CDR3 totals 16 residues. Between the trimmed V and J ends, which lost 3 bases and 4 bases, there was a span of 16 bases. CDR1 and CDR2 from the germline V gene are MDHEN and SYDVKM. CDR3 nucleotide sequence: TGTGCCAGCAGTTTCGGAGACTTGGTTTTAGGAAACACCATATATTTT. This gives the protein CASSFGDLVLGNTIYF.

The genes are TRBV13 and TRBJ2-1; D unresolved. The germline V gene encodes CDR1 PRHDT and CDR2 FYEKMQ (reference sequence). CDR3 length: 16 amino acids. V was cut by 1 base and J by 2 bases, with 12 bases left in between. CDR3 nucleotide sequence: TGTGCCAGCAGCTTAGAGCTGTTAAGTCCCTACAATGAGCAGTTCTTC. Its translation: CASSLELLSPYNEQFF.

DNA for the CDR3: TGTGCCAGCAGCCAAGAGGCCGGGAAGGCAACGTACTTC. It codes for CASSQEAGKATYF. The chain joins TRBV3-1 (or the pseudogene TRBV3-2) to TRBJ2-7, with D possibly matching TRBD2 (5 bases). The V and J ends lost 0 bases and 12 bases respectively, with 15 bases between them. Germline V gives CDR1 LGHDT, CDR2 YNNKEL (reference sequence). CDR3 length: 13 residues.

The chain carries TRBV4-2 and TRBJ2-5; D is uncertain. The V gene lost 1 base and the J gene lost 1 base, with 13 bases spanning the gap. CDR1 and CDR2 from the germline V gene are LGHNA and YNFKEQ. The CDR3 sequence is 16 residues long. The CDR3 spells CASSQVQVQIQETQYF. The CDR3 DNA is TGTGCCAGCAGCCAAGTGCAGGTTCAGATCCAAGAGACCCAGTACTTC.

The chain carries TRBV2 and TRBJ2-7; tentative D call: TRBD2 (6 bases). The V end was cut by 7 bases, the J end by 2 bases, with 12 bases between. Per the germline V gene, CDR1 is SNHLY and CDR2 is FYNNEI. This CDR3 comprises 13 residues. CDR3 bases: TGTGCCAGCATACAGGCTAGCGCCTACGAGCAGTACTTC. Its protein product is CASIQASAYEQYF.

The chain recombines TRBV27 with TRBJ2-7; 10 bases fit TRBD2. V shed 3 bases and J 0 bases; nucleotides not matched to a gene: 2. The germline CDR1 and CDR2 sequences are MNHEY and SMNVEV (reference sequence). The CDR3 consists of 15 residues. In nucleotides, the CDR3 is TGTGCCAGCAGTTTTAGCGGGAGGTCCTCCTACGAGCAGTACTTC. It specifies CASSFSGRSSYEQYF.

The chain combines TRBV7-3 with TRBJ2-3; 12 bases are shared with TRBD1. J lost 5 bases, V lost 4 bases, and 4 bases had no gene match. This CDR3 spans 15 amino acids. CDR1 is SGHTA and CDR2 is FQGTGA in the germline V gene. The CDR3 region is CASSYGTGGRDTQYF. The CDR3 DNA is TGTGCCAGCAGCTACGGGACAGGGGGCAGAGATACGCAGTATTTT. The complete variable domain, with remaining parts taken from reference TRBV7-3 and TRBJ2-3, reads GAGVSQTPSNKVTEKGKYVELRCDPISGHTALYWYRQSLGQGPEFLIYFQGTGAADDSGLPNDRFFAVRPEGSVSTLKIQRTERGDSAVYLCASSYGTGGRDTQYFGPGTRLTVL.

The chain couples TRBV30 to TRBJ1-5; 8 nucleotides match TRBD1. The CDR3 has 15 residues. V shed 1 base, J shed 2 bases, and the junction held 4 bases outside the gene matches. Germline assignment: CDR1 GTSNPN and CDR2 SVGIG (reference sequence). The CDR3 here is CAWSAQGGGNQPQHF. In nucleotides, the CDR3 is TGTGCCTGGAGTGCACAGGGGGGAGGCAATCAGCCCCAGCATTTT.

This clone was counted a single time. This chain links TRBV2 with TRBJ2-3; 12 nucleotides agree with TRBD2. V trimming: 4 bases; J trimming: 2 bases; junction bases outside the gene matches: 4. CDR3 length: 16 residues. The germline gives CDR1 SNHLY, CDR2 FYNNEI. The CDR3, as DNA: TGTGCCAGCAGTGTGCTAGCGGGGGGGGACACAGATACGCAGTATTTT. This codes for CASSVLAGGDTDTQYF. Looking up the rest from reference TRBV2 and TRBJ2-3 gives the full variable domain: EPEVTQTPSHQVTQMGQEVILRCVPISNHLYFYWYRQILGQKVEFLVSFYNNEISEKSEIFDDQFSVERPDGSNFTLKIRSTKLEDSAMYFCASSVLAGGDTDTQYFGPGTRLTVL.

The genes are TRBV18 and TRBJ1-2, with 9 bases matching TRBD1. Trimming took 3 bases from V and 7 from J; bases not matched to a gene: 12. Per the germline V gene, CDR1 is KGHSH and CDR2 is LQKENI. There are 16 residues in the CDR3. The CDR3 DNA reads TGTGCCAGCTCACCGAGAAAGAGGACAGGGGAGTTTGGCTACACCTTC. It yields the protein CASSPRKRTGEFGYTF.

The chain uses TRBV20-1 and TRBJ2-7, with TRBD1 matching 8 bases. With V trimmed by 5 bases and J by 6 bases, 3 bases remained unmatched. This CDR3 has 11 amino acids. Germline CDR1 and CDR2: DFQATT and SNEGSKA (reference sequence). This chain's CDR3 is CSAAQGAEQYF. Written as DNA, the CDR3 is TGCAGTGCTGCCCAGGGGGCCGAGCAGTACTTC.

The genes are TRBV10-3 and TRBJ2-1; 13 bases line up with TRBD2. The germline V gene has CDR1 ENHRY and CDR2 SYGVKD. The V and J ends lost 3 bases and 7 bases, in that order; junction bases with no gene match: 12. The CDR3 sequence is 18 residues long. CDR3 nucleotides: TGTGCCATCAGTGATCCGGCCCAGAGGACTAGCGGGAGAAATGAGCAGTTCTTC. This translates into CAISDPAQRTSGRNEQFF.

The chain couples TRBV12-3 or TRBV12-4 to TRBJ2-1, with D hard to call. The germline V and J ends were trimmed by 2 bases and 5 bases, with 7 bases remaining between them. The CDR3 runs 13 residues. The CDR3 DNA reads TGTGCCAGCAGTTTAAATCCTCACAATGAGCAGTTCTTC. This codes for CASSLNPHNEQFF.

CDR3 nucleotides: TGTGCCATTCCTATACAGGGGGTAGATGGCTACACCTTC. Amino acid sequence: CAIPIQGVDGYTF. V usage is TRBV10-3 and J usage is TRBJ1-2, with TRBD1 identical over 8 bases. The CDR3 runs to 13 residues. Germline trimming cut 9 bases from V and 6 bases from J; bases unmatched to any gene: 9. Looked up from germline, CDR1 is ENHRY and CDR2 is SYGVKD.

The V and J genes are TRBV4-3 and TRBJ1-4; no definite D call. Germline loops: CDR1 LGHNA, CDR2 YSLEER. The V end lost 4 bases, the J end lost 6 bases, and 12 bases lay between the germline ends. This CDR3 contains 14 residues. This CDR3 is CASSRGRGDEKLFF. CDR3 DNA sequence: TGCGCCAGCAGCCGAGGTCGCGGGGATGAAAAACTGTTTTTT.

The V gene is TRBV4-2, the J gene TRBJ2-7; TRBD1 is a possible D gene (5 bases). The CDR3 length is 12 residues. V was cut by 4 bases and J by 4 bases, with 8 bases left in between. The germline gives CDR1 LGHNA, CDR2 YNFKEQ. CDR3 DNA sequence: TGTGCCAGCAGCCCGGACAAGTACGAGCAGTACTTC. Translating it yields CASSPDKYEQYF.

The genes are TRBV15 and TRBJ1-2; D is ambiguous. Trimming shortened V by 0 bases and J by 4 bases, and 9 bases separated the two germline ends. The CDR3 consists of 14 residues. Germline CDR1 LNHNV, CDR2 YYDKDF (reference sequence). Here the CDR3 reads CATSRDRGGYGYTF. DNA of the CDR3: TGTGCCACCAGCAGAGATCGGGGTGGCTATGGCTACACCTTC. The variable domain in full, with the rest retrieved from reference TRBV15 and TRBJ1-2, is DAMVIQNPRYQVTQFGKPVTLSCSQTLNHNVMYWYQQKSSQAPKLLFHYYDKDFNNEADTPDNFQSRRPNTSFCFLDIRSPGLGDTAMYLCATSRDRGGYGYTFGSGTRLTVV.

This chain uses TRBV7-9 with TRBJ2-4, with 9 bases matching TRBD1. V was clipped by 6 bases and J by 1 base; unmatched bases: 10. This CDR3 contains 17 residues. The germline V gene encodes CDR1 SEHNR and CDR2 FQNEAQ (reference sequence). The CDR3 is CASSPKPQGAAKNIQYF. CDR3 sequence (DNA): TGTGCCAGCAGTCCGAAGCCACAGGGGGCGGCCAAAAACATTCAGTACTTC.

The CDR3 DNA follows: TGTGCCAGCAGCTGGGGGCAGGGGGCAACTAACAATCAGCCCCAGCATTTT. Translating gives CASSWGQGATNNQPQHF. The rearrangement links TRBV5-6 to TRBJ1-5; 8 positions agree with TRBD1. CDR1 SGHDT and CDR2 YYEEEE come from the germline V gene. The CDR3 covers 17 residues. V was clipped by 3 bases and J by 3 bases; unmatched bases: 11.